A selection of T cell receptor beta chains follows, all from one sample in a study of shared clonotypes between healthy human individuals. Profiled with immunoSEQ multiplex PCR; TCRdb holds only in-frame clones, not every one. The table has over a million clones, about 84% seen once; the top ten hold 0.55% to 0.7%. The sample comprised memory CD4+ T cells from PBMCs. The source of these receptors is a man aged 18 to 35 in good health. Some clones in this sample may be carry-over from other donors' samples. Each CDR3 is given with its conserved first and last residue. A D gene is named only where the DNA matches it firmly. Only part of the rows carry a size: once, few, many, or a class if the clone is expanded.

CDR3nt	CDR3aa	j_gene	d_gene	v_gene	abundance
TGCGCCAGCAGCTGGACGGGGGACACTGAAGCTTTCTTT	CASSWTGDTEAFF	TRBJ1-1	.	TRBV5-1	.
TGTGCCAGCAGAGAGGGCGGGGGACACGCAGATACGCAGTATTTT	CASREGGGHADTQYF	TRBJ2-3	.	TRBV5-4	.
TGTGCCAGCAGTCAAGAGGGGTTTGCGGGGAAAAACATTCAGTACTTC	CASSQEGFAGKNIQYF	TRBJ2-4	.	TRBV7-2	.
TGTGCCAGCGATGTTGCTAATGAAAAACTGTTTTTT	CASDVANEKLFF	TRBJ1-4	.	TRBV21-1	.
TGTGCCAGCAGTGCTGGCGGGAGGCATCAGCCCCAGCATTTT	CASSAGGRHQPQHF	TRBJ1-5	.	TRBV2	few
TGTGCCAGCAGCTTGAGACTCAGCTCCTACAATGAGCAGTTCTTC	CASSLRLSSYNEQFF	TRBJ2-1	.	TRBV5-6	.
TGTGCCAGCAGCCCCAGGCAGGGCGAGGGCTACACCTTC	CASSPRQGEGYTF	TRBJ1-2	.	TRBV7-9	.
TGTGCCAGCAGTTACGGAGGGTTTGGCGAAAAACTGTTTTTT	CASSYGGFGEKLFF	TRBJ1-4	.	TRBV6-5	.
TGTGCCAGCAGCTTACTCCAACCCGCCGGGGAGCTGTTTTTT	CASSLLQPAGELFF	TRBJ2-2	.	TRBV7-3	.
TGCGCCAGCAGCCAAGAGGCATCTTATGGCTACACCTTC	CASSQEASYGYTF	TRBJ1-2	.	TRBV4-3	.
TGTGCCAGCGGTCTTCAGGGGGGGGCTGAAAAACTGTTTTTT	CASGLQGGAEKLFF	TRBJ1-4	TRBD1	TRBV28	.
TGTGCCAGCAGCTCGGGGACTAGCGGGAAGGAGACCCAGTACTTC	CASSSGTSGKETQYF	TRBJ2-5	TRBD2	TRBV5-4	.
TGTGCCAGCAGCGTGGGACTAGCGGGAGACCTCAGCACAGATACGCAGTATTTT	CASSVGLAGDLSTDTQYF	TRBJ2-3	TRBD2	TRBV9	.
TGTGCCAGCAGCTTAGACGGTGAGCAGTTCTTC	CASSLDGEQFF	TRBJ2-1	.	TRBV11-3	.
TGTGCCAGCAGCCGCGTCCTAGCCTCCCGGTCCGCCGGGGAGCTGTTTTTT	CASSRVLASRSAGELFF	TRBJ2-2	.	TRBV4-2	few
TGTGCCAGCAGTTACTCGGGGGACGGGGGTCAGCCCCAGCATTTT	CASSYSGDGGQPQHF	TRBJ1-5	.	TRBV6-6	.
TGTGCCAGCAGCCGTCGGGACGGCTCCTACGAGCAGTACTTC	CASSRRDGSYEQYF	TRBJ2-7	.	TRBV11-2	.
TGTGCCAGCAGCCTGTTCGGGACAGGGGCCTACGAGCAGTACTTC	CASSLFGTGAYEQYF	TRBJ2-7	TRBD1	TRBV7-2	.
TGTGCCAGCAGTTACAGGGGACAGAGCTCTGGAAACACCATATATTTT	CASSYRGQSSGNTIYF	TRBJ1-3	TRBD1	TRBV6-5	.
TGTGCCAGCAGCCCCCGCCTGGACGAGCAGTACTTC	CASSPRLDEQYF	TRBJ2-7	.	TRBV5-8	.
TGTGCCAGCAGCTTAGGGCGGGCGGCAGGGTGGTACTATGGCTACACCTTC	CASSLGRAAGWYYGYTF	TRBJ1-2	.	TRBV11-2	.
TGTGCCAGCAGCTTAGTATCGGGGGAGGTCTACAATGAGCAGTTCTTC	CASSLVSGEVYNEQFF	TRBJ2-1	.	TRBV7-9	.
TGTGCCACCAAATCCGGTGATGGGACCCAGTACTTC	CATKSGDGTQYF	TRBJ2-5	.	TRBV15	.
TGCGCCAGCAGCCACTGGGCGGGAGGGGAGTGTCAGCCCCAGCATTTT	CASSHWAGGECQPQHF	TRBJ1-5	.	TRBV10-1	.
TGTGCCAGTAGTATAGACAGGGGGCGCGTGAACACTGAAGCTTTCTTT	CASSIDRGRVNTEAFF	TRBJ1-1	TRBD1	TRBV19	.
TGTGCCAGCAGCGACATCGATGGGGGGCAGTTCTTC	CASSDIDGGQFF	TRBJ2-1	.	TRBV25-1	.
TGTGCCAGCAGCTTATCCCGGGGTCGACCAATTGAAAAACTGTTTTTT	CASSLSRGRPIEKLFF	TRBJ1-4	.	TRBV7-8	.
TGTGCCAGCAGCAAGGGACTAGCGGGAGGGGGGACCCAGTACTTC	CASSKGLAGGGTQYF	TRBJ2-5	TRBD2	TRBV7-6	.
TGTGCCTTCGGGAGGGGAGCGGCCTACGAGCAGTACTTC	CAFGRGAAYEQYF	TRBJ2-7	TRBD2	TRBV30	.
TGTGCCAGCAGAAGGGACATCGGCTACACCTTC	CASRRDIGYTF	TRBJ1-2	.	TRBV28	.
TGTGCCAGCTCACCTTTCGCGGTAAAAACAGGGTCGGTGAACACTGAAGCTTTCTTT	CASSPFAVKTGSVNTEAFF	TRBJ1-1	.	TRBV18	.
TGTGCCAGCAGCGTTGGGTTGGGGGAGCTGTTTTTT	CASSVGLGELFF	TRBJ2-2	.	TRBV9	.
TGTGCCAGCGCAGGGGATCACTATGGCTACACCTTC	CASAGDHYGYTF	TRBJ1-2	.	TRBV2	.
TGTGCCAGCAGTGAAGCGGGGAAACAGGATACGCAGTATTTT	CASSEAGKQDTQYF	TRBJ2-3	.	TRBV2	.
TGCGCCAGCAGTTTCCTCAGGGGTTCGGCCTACGAGCAGTACTTC	CASSFLRGSAYEQYF	TRBJ2-7	.	TRBV5-1	.